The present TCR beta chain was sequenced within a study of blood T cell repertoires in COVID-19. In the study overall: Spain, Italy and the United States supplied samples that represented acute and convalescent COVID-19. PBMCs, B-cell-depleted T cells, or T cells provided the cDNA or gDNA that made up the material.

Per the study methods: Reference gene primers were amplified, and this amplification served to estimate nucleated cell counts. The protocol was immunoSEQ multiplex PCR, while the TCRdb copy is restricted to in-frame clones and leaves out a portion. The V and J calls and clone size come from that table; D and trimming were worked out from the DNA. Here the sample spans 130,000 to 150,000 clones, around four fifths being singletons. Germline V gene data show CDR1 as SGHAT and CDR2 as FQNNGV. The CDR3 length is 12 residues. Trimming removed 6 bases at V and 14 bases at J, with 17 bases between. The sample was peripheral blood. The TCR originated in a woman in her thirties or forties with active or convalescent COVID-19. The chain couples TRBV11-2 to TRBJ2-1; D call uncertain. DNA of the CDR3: TGTGCCAGCAGGTCGCGTGAGGAGTCGGAGTTCTTC. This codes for CASRSREESEFF.